Listed below are T cell receptor beta chains from one sample, sequenced in a study of response to subunit inactivated influenza vaccine. TCRdb analysed the RT-PCR reads with MiXCR anew, one entry per CDR3 protein. The top ten hold roughly 11% of the sample, which has roughly 700,000 distinct CDR3 sequences, approximately 14% seen once. The sample here was PBMCs from blood, taken about 13 days after vaccination. All receptors come from a man aged 50-60 years who received an inactivated influenza vaccine. The CDR3 runs from the conserved cysteine through the conserved F or W. Fields, in order: J gene, V gene, D gene, clone size, CDR3 protein, CDR3 DNA. D genes are given only for firm matches. Some rows have no size entry. The others give once, few or many, or a class for an expanded clone.

>TRBJ2-1|TRBV12-3/TRBV12-4|TRBD2|NA
CASSHPAGGRNEQFF
TGTGCCAGCAGTCATCCAGCGGGGGGGCGTAATGAGCAGTTCTTC
>TRBJ2-5|TRBV20-1|TRBD1|few
CSARDPRTGTLKETQYF
TGCAGTGCTAGAGATCCCCGGACAGGCACCCTGAAAGAGACCCAGTACTTC
>TRBJ1-2|TRBV7-2|TRBD1|NA
CASSLARIGRGRGYTF
TGTGCCAGCAGCTTAGCTAGAATCGGCAGGGGGCGCGGCTACACCTTC
>TRBJ2-1|TRBV3-1|NA|NA
CASSQDRGRSYNEQFF
TGTGCCAGCAGCCAAGATCGTGGGAGGTCCTACAATGAGCAGTTCTTC
>TRBJ2-6|TRBV12-3/TRBV12-4|NA|NA
CATIEAGANVLTF
TGTGCCACCATAGAAGCTGGGGCCAACGTCCTGACTTTC
>TRBJ2-3|TRBV4-3|TRBD1|many
CASSHRDRGRSDTQYF
TGCGCCAGCAGCCACCGGGACAGGGGGAGGTCAGATACGCAGTATTTT
>TRBJ1-1|TRBV7-9|NA|NA
CASSLGNSHMNTEAFF
TGTGCCAGCAGCCTAGGTAACAGCCATATGAACACTGAAGCTTTCTTT
>TRBJ2-7|TRBV28|NA|NA
CASSLSPTGLLEQYF
TGTGCCAGCAGTTTATCCCCTACAGGTTTACTGGAGCAGTACTTC
>TRBJ2-1|TRBV9|TRBD2|few
CASSGSGSSYNEQFF
TGTGCCAGCAGCGGCAGCGGGAGTTCGTACAATGAGCAGTTCTTC
>TRBJ2-7|TRBV20-1|NA|few
CSARDKFGDTYEQYF
TGCAGTGCTAGAGACAAGTTCGGGGACACCTACGAGCAGTACTTC
>TRBJ2-1|TRBV6-5|TRBD2|many
CASSQYRLAGRVDEQFF
TGTGCCAGCAGCCAATATCGACTAGCGGGAAGGGTCGATGAGCAGTTCTTC
>TRBJ2-7|TRBV7-8|TRBD1|many
CASSPNPGTGSSYEQYF
TGTGCCAGCAGCCCAAACCCCGGGACAGGGAGCTCCTACGAGCAGTACTTC
>TRBJ2-7|TRBV27|TRBD2|few
CASSFYPISGGNSYEQYF
TGTGCCAGCAGTTTCTACCCTATCAGCGGGGGGAACTCCTACGAGCAGTACTTC
>TRBJ2-1|TRBV24-1|TRBD1|few
CATSDPRRQGPGRRQFF
TGTGCCACCAGTGATCCCCGGAGACAGGGGCCAGGGAGAAGGCAGTTCTTC
>TRBJ2-7|TRBV12-3/TRBV12-4|NA|NA
CASSAAGTARSYEQYF
TGTGCCAGCAGTGCTGCCGGGACGGCCCGCTCCTACGAGCAGTACTTC
>TRBJ1-4|TRBV25-1|NA|few
CASSVHRGLTSTEKLFF
TGTGCCAGCAGTGTCCACCGGGGACTCACAAGCACCGAAAAACTGTTTTTT
>TRBJ1-4|TRBV30|NA|NA
CAWSVRGLGEKLFF
TGTGCCTGGAGTGTGCGTGGATTGGGGGAAAAACTGTTTTTT
>TRBJ2-7|TRBV20-1|TRBD2|few
CSAPLLAGGVYEQYF
TGCAGTGCCCCACTACTAGCGGGGGGGGTCTACGAGCAGTACTTC
>TRBJ2-3|TRBV6-1|TRBD1|NA
CASIRRGSLTDTQYF
TGTGCCAGCATCCGCAGGGGGAGCCTCACAGATACGCAGTATTTT
>TRBJ2-3|TRBV7-2|TRBD2|NA
CASSSTRVAGNTDTQYF
TGTGCCAGCAGCTCAACCCGGGTAGCGGGGAACACAGATACGCAGTATTTT
>TRBJ2-1|TRBV7-9|NA|NA
CASRGGVNEQFF
TGTGCCAGCAGAGGGGGAGTCAATGAGCAGTTCTTC
>TRBJ1-2|TRBV4-2|TRBD1|few
CASSHGDPGQGLVCTF
TGTGCCAGCAGCCACGGTGACCCGGGACAGGGGTTAGTGTGCACCTTC
>TRBJ2-6|TRBV5-6|NA|few
CASSLTRTSYSGANVLTF
TGTGCCAGCAGCTTAACTCGAACCTCCTACTCTGGGGCCAACGTCCTGACTTTC
>TRBJ2-3|TRBV20-1|TRBD2|few
CSAPDKRGSTDTQYF
TGCAGTGCTCCTGACAAGCGGGGATCCACAGATACGCAGTATTTT
>TRBJ1-5|TRBV12-3/TRBV12-4|NA|few
CASSSPKRPQHF
TGTGCCAGCAGTTCCCCCAAAAGGCCCCAGCATTTT
>TRBJ2-7|TRBV29-1|NA|few
CSGMGDNSYEQYF
TGCAGCGGAATGGGGGACAACTCGTACGAGCAGTACTTC
>TRBJ2-7|TRBV5-1|NA|NA
CASSLAVSRYSYEQYF
TGCGCCAGCAGCTTGGCGGTGTCCCGTTACTCCTACGAGCAGTACTTC
>TRBJ1-2|TRBV24-1|NA|once
CATSDLEGEKGYGYTF
TGTGCCACCAGTGATTTGGAGGGGGAGAAAGGCTATGGCTACACCTTC
>TRBJ2-1|TRBV7-6|NA|NA
CASSIEALEGRGEQFF
TGTGCCAGCAGCATCGAAGCGCTGGAGGGCCGGGGAGAGCAGTTCTTC
>TRBJ1-1|TRBV29-1|TRBD1|few
CSALQGASGTEAFF
TGCAGCGCCTTACAGGGGGCGAGCGGCACTGAAGCTTTCTTT
>TRBJ1-1|TRBV18|NA|few
CASSTNMNTEAFF
TGTGCCAGCTCAACAAATATGAACACTGAAGCTTTCTTT
>TRBJ1-5|TRBV6-2/TRBV6-3|NA|NA
CASSYSGARGQPQHF
TGTGCCAGCAGTTACAGCGGGGCGCGGGGTCAGCCCCAGCATTTT
>TRBJ1-5|TRBV6-2/TRBV6-3|NA|few
CAGSKGENQPQHF
TGTGCCGGCTCGAAGGGCGAAAATCAGCCCCAGCATTTT
>TRBJ1-5|TRBV12-3/TRBV12-4|NA|many
CASSLQGRQPQHF
TGTGCCAGCAGTTTGCAGGGTAGACAGCCCCAGCATTTT
>TRBJ2-1|TRBV5-1|TRBD2|many
CASRGVVGGSYNEQFF
TGCGCCAGCCGCGGAGTGGTGGGAGGGTCCTACAATGAGCAGTTCTTC
>TRBJ1-3|TRBV5-6|TRBD1|few
CASSSRDRGWSGNTIYF
TGTGCCAGCAGCTCCCGGGACAGGGGGTGGTCTGGAAACACCATATATTTT
>TRBJ2-4|TRBV6-2/TRBV6-3|NA|NA
CASSYSIDRTNTEGKNIQYF
TGTGCCAGCAGTTACTCGATTGATCGGACAAACACAGAAGGCAAAAACATTCAGTACTTC